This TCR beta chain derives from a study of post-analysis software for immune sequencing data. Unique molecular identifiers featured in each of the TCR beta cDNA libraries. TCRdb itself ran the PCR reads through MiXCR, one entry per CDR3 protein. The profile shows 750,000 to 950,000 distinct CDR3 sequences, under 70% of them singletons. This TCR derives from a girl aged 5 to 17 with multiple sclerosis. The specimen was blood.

The chain's CDR3 is CASSYKDPVETQYF. DNA of the CDR3: TGTGCCAGCAGTTACAAGGATCCAGTAGAGACCCAGTACTTC. The J gene is TRBJ2-5, the V gene TRBV6-5; unclear D gene. In germline, CDR1 is MNHEY, CDR2 SVGAGI. The CDR3 is 14 amino acids. V lost 2 bases to trimming and J lost 4 bases, with 11 bases between them.